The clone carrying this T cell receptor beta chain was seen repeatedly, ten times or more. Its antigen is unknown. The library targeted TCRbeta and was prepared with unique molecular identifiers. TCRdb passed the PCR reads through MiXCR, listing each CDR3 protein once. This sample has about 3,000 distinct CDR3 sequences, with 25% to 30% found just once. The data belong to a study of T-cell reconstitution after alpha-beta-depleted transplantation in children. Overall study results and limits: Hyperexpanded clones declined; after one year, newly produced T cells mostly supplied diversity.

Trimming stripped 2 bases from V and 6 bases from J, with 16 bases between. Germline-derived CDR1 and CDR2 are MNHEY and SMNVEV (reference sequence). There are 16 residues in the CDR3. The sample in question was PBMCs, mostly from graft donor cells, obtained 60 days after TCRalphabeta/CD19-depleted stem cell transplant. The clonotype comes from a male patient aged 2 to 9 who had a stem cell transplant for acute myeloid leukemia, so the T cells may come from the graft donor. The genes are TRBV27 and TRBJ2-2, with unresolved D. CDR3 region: CASSLGVGRPSGELFF. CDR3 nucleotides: TGTGCCAGCAGTTTAGGGGTGGGCCGGCCATCCGGGGAGCTGTTTTTT.